This T cell receptor (beta chain) was sequenced for a study of shared clonotypes between healthy human individuals. Study-wide findings and caveats: Compared with clonotypes that all four donors shared, non-shared clonotypes had lower generation probabilities.

Data came from immunoSEQ multiplex PCR; TCRdb stores just in-frame clones and leaves some out. The sample holds 980,000 or so clones, more than 75% seen once. A split of CD4+ cells into CD45RA+ naive and CD45RA-negative memory subsets was performed. Comment on this clone: Its antigen is unidentified.

The CDR3 consists of 13 residues. Germline V gene lookup returns CDR1 SQVTM and CDR2 ANQGSEA. Trimming took 6 bases from V and 5 from J; bases not matched to a gene: 9. This receptor was taken from a man between 18 and 29 years old in good health. The specimen sequenced was memory CD4+ T cells sorted from blood. Subset noted: CD45RA-negative fraction. The chain couples TRBV29-1 to TRBJ2-5; 7 bases are a match to TRBD1. Here the CDR3 DNA reads TGCAGCGTAGGGGACAGCAGGGGGGAGACCCAGTACTTC. Residues: CSVGDSRGETQYF.